The 32 T cell receptor beta chains given below trace back to one sample, sequenced in a study of molecular identifiers for immune sequencing clone quantification. TCRdb fed the PCR reads into MiXCR, producing one record per CDR3 protein. Counted here are a few hundred thousand distinct CDR3 sequences, around 25% occurring once; the ten biggest clones make up under 0.85%. Material for sequencing was naive CD8+ T cells from blood, with Jurkat cell RNA spiked in. Described subset: FACS-sorted CD8+CD4-CCR7+CD45RA+ naive T cells. All receptors come from a human donor in good health. Some libraries in this study had Jurkat cell RNA spiked in.

This clonotype showed up just a few times. This chain connects TRBV7-9 to TRBJ2-7, with TRBD1 identical over 8 bases. Germline V gives CDR1 SEHNR, CDR2 FQNEAQ (reference sequence). V gave up 5 bases and J gave up 2 bases; unmatched junction bases: 8. This CDR3 is built from 15 residues. As DNA, the CDR3 is TGTGCCAGCAGCGCCGGCCAGGGGGCAGCCTACGAGCAGTACTTC. This encodes CASSAGQGAAYEQYF.

Worth noting for this clonotype: As the CDR3 is not closed by the conserved phenylalanine or tryptophan, this likely results from a read error. The chain couples TRBV7-6 to TRBJ2-5; TRBD1 matches 9 bases. V trimming: 5 bases; J trimming: 4 bases; junction bases outside the gene matches: 5. The germline gives CDR1 SGHVS, CDR2 FNYEAQ. The CDR3 totals 14 residues. CDR3 amino acids: CASSQTGGRETQYL. The CDR3 region has the DNA TGTGCCAGCAGCCAGACAGGGGGTCGAGAGACCCAGTACCTC.

A remark on this clonotype: One junction end disagrees with the germline gene, perhaps due to a read error. This chain uses TRBV28 with TRBJ1-2, with D perhaps TRBD1 (6 bases). CDR1 and CDR2 (germline): MDHEN, SYDVKM. The CDR3 is 14 amino acids. CDR3 DNA sequence: TGTGCCGGCAGTTCCCTGGGACAAGTCTATGGCTACACCTTC. This sequence encodes CAGSSLGQVYGYTF.

This clonotype was picked up a small number of times. The J gene is TRBJ2-7, the V gene TRBV3-1; D remains unclear. V dropped 0 bases and J dropped 9 bases, with 12 bases sitting between them. The CDR3 contains 13 residues. The germline gives CDR1 LGHDT, CDR2 YNNKEL (reference sequence). Written as DNA, the CDR3 is TGTGCCAGCAGCCAAGATCTTTGGTGGGGGCAGTACTTC. It translates to CASSQDLWWGQYF.

This clonotype was found many times. The chain recombines TRBV29-1 with TRBJ2-2; D is undetermined. This CDR3 has 13 amino acids. V was shortened by 4 bases and J by 1 base, with 7 bases between the two germline ends. CDR1 and CDR2 from the germline V gene are SQVTM and ANQGSEA. CDR3 in DNA: TGCAGCGTTGTCCGCCAGAACACCGGGGAGCTGTTTTTT. It specifies CSVVRQNTGELFF.

The chain has TRBV6-1 and TRBJ2-7; D not certain. The CDR3 is 12 amino acids. CDR1 and CDR2 from the germline V gene are MNHNS and SASEGT. The V end was cut by 6 bases, the J end by 5 bases, with 11 bases between. CDR3 DNA sequence: TGTGCCAGCAGCCCCACCTGGGACGAGCAGTACTTC. Translating it yields CASSPTWDEQYF.

About this clonotype itself: A much larger clonotype is one base distant, so this may be a read error. The rearrangement joins TRBV7-9 to TRBJ1-1; D uncertain. This CDR3 region has 14 residues. With 5 bases removed from V and 6 bases from J, the gap between germline ends came to 16 bases. Germline V gives CDR1 SEHNR, CDR2 FQNEAQ (reference sequence). The CDR3 is CASSPVLPGAEAFF. For the CDR3, the DNA is TGTGCCAGCAGCCCCGTCTTGCCGGGCGCTGAAGCTTTCTTT.

This chain links TRBV2 with TRBJ2-6, with 10 bases identical to TRBD1. Germline trimming cut 6 bases from V and 0 bases from J; bases unmatched to any gene: 8. CDR1 and CDR2 from the germline V gene are SNHLY and FYNNEI. The CDR3 sequence is 18 residues long. In nucleotides, the CDR3 is TGTGCCAGCAGATCCCGACAGGGGGCTATCTCTGGGGCCAACGTCCTGACTTTC. Protein product: CASRSRQGAISGANVLTF.

The genes are TRBV28 and TRBJ2-7; D might be TRBD1 (7 bases). Germline CDR1 and CDR2: MDHEN and SYDVKM. This CDR3 comprises 14 residues. The V gene lost 2 bases and the J gene lost 7 bases, with 15 bases spanning the gap. The CDR3 DNA is TGTGCCAGCAGTTTAAACGGCAGGGGGGTAGAGCAGTACTTC. It is translated as CASSLNGRGVEQYF.

About this clonotype itself: A much larger clone is a single base away; this may be a read error. The chain recombines TRBV9 with TRBJ1-5; D is tentatively TRBD1 or TRBD2 (6 bases each). The assigned J gene may be wrong: the sequence end matches TRBJ2-3 better. CDR1 is SGDLS and CDR2 is YYNGEE in the germline V gene. The CDR3 is 14 amino acids. CDR3 bases: TGTGCCAGCAGCGTAGGGAGGGTTGGACAGCCCCAGTATTTT. It yields the protein CASSVGRVGQPQYF.

This sequence joins TRBV5-6 and TRBJ2-7, with D unresolved. The V gene lost 2 bases and the J gene lost 2 bases, with 23 bases spanning the gap. The CDR3 is made up of 18 amino acids. The germline V gene encodes CDR1 SGHDT and CDR2 YYEEEE. The CDR3: CASSLELGAVVRPYEQYF. DNA of the CDR3: TGTGCCAGCAGCTTAGAATTGGGTGCGGTGGTTAGACCCTACGAGCAGTACTTC.

The rearrangement joins TRBV7-2 to TRBJ2-5; unclear D gene. Germline CDR1 reads SGHTA; CDR2 reads FQGNSA. The length of the CDR3 is 15 residues. Deletions cut 4 bases from V and 0 bases from J, with 12 bases between. The CDR3 region has the DNA TGTGCCAGCAGCTCCGGACCCACGTACCAAGAGACCCAGTACTTC. This sequence encodes CASSSGPTYQETQYF.

This clonotype was seen repeatedly, ten times or more. The chain uses TRBV4-1 and TRBJ1-5; D ambiguous. This CDR3 is 16 amino acids long. The V end was cut by 1 base, the J end by 2 bases, with 12 bases between. Looked up from germline, CDR1 is MGHRA and CDR2 is YSYEKL. The CDR3 loop is CASSQAEQLGNQPQHF. In DNA, the CDR3 is TGCGCCAGCAGCCAAGCAGAACAACTGGGCAATCAGCCCCAGCATTTT.

The gene calls are TRBV2 and TRBJ2-5, with D hard to call. The V end was cut by 8 bases, the J end by 4 bases, with 20 bases between. Germline lookup yields CDR1 SNHLY and CDR2 FYNNEI. CDR3 length: 15 amino acids. The CDR3 reads CASGKVSKVRETQYF. In DNA form, the CDR3 reads TGTGCCAGCGGAAAGGTCTCAAAGGTCCGAGAGACCCAGTACTTC.

This clonotype occurred a few times. The CDR3 is CASSLGTGETYEQYF. The DNA for the CDR3 is TGTGCCAGCAGCTTAGGGACAGGGGAGACCTACGAGCAGTACTTC. The chain is built from TRBV7-9 and TRBJ2-7, with 9 positions matching TRBD1. The V and J ends lost 1 base and 2 bases, in that order; junction bases with no gene match: 3. This CDR3 has 15 residues. CDR1 and CDR2 (germline): SEHNR, FQNEAQ (reference sequence).

This clonotype has just a few counts. This chain's CDR3 is CARSSGQGEAKNIQYF. The CDR3 coding sequence is TGTGCCAGAAGCTCGGGACAGGGGGAAGCCAAAAACATTCAGTACTTC. The rearrangement uses TRBV5-3 and TRBJ2-4, with 11 positions matching TRBD1. TRBV5-3 qualifies as an ORF whose function is uncertain. Germline trimming cut 3 bases from V and 0 bases from J; bases unmatched to any gene: 2. The CDR3 is 16 residues long.

This chain joins TRBV5-6 and TRBJ1-2, with D perhaps TRBD1 (6 bases). The CDR3 consists of 14 residues. Trimming cost V 0 bases and J 1 base, with 7 bases left between them. Germline V CDR1 and CDR2: SGHDT, YYEEEE. CDR3: CASSLEDSNYGYTF. As DNA, the CDR3 is TGTGCCAGCAGCTTGGAGGACAGTAACTATGGCTACACCTTC.

This clonotype was observed at least ten times. The CDR3 protein is CASSYGGGVYEQYF. The CDR3 DNA is TGTGCCAGCAGTTACGGGGGGGGAGTCTACGAGCAGTACTTC. The genes are TRBV6-5 and TRBJ2-7; 7 nucleotides align to TRBD2. V shed 2 bases and J 3 bases; nucleotides not matched to a gene: 4. CDR1 is MNHEY and CDR2 is SVGAGI in the germline V gene. This CDR3 spans 14 amino acids.

This clonotype was found many times. The chain is built from TRBV24-1 and TRBJ2-4; 7 bases align to TRBD2. Unmatched junction bases numbered 3, after V lost 4 bases and J lost 1 base. CDR3 length equals 15 residues. The germline CDR1 and CDR2 sequences are KGHDR and SFDVKD. The CDR3 loop is CATSDRTSAKNIQYF. In nucleotides, the CDR3 is TGTGCCACCAGTGACCGGACTAGTGCCAAAAACATTCAGTACTTC.

The chain joins TRBV7-9 to TRBJ2-3; 11 bases are shared with TRBD2. J lost 3 bases, V lost 9 bases, and 5 bases had no gene match. Germline CDR1 reads SEHNR; CDR2 reads FQNEAQ (reference sequence). The CDR3 loop spans 14 amino acids. The CDR3 coding sequence is TGTGCCAGTATTAGCGGGGGGGAGACAGATACGCAGTATTTT. Its translation is CASISGGETDTQYF.

Comments on this clonotype: This may come from a read error, since a much larger clone is one base off. This sequence joins TRBV12-3 or TRBV12-4 and TRBJ2-5; 11 nucleotides match TRBD2. This CDR3 contains 15 residues. The CDR3 DNA reads TGTGTCAGCAGTTTTACTAGCGGGGGCGGAGAGACCCAGTACTTC. Its translation: CVSSFTSGGGETQYF.

The chain recombines TRBV11-2 with TRBJ2-7, with D perhaps assigned TRBD1 or TRBD2 (5 bases each). The CDR3 is made up of 13 amino acids. Trimming cost V 2 bases and J 4 bases, with 9 bases left between them. Germline V gene sequence: CDR1 SGHAT, CDR2 FQNNGV. CDR3 protein: CASSLFEGYEQYF. The DNA for the CDR3 is TGTGCCAGCAGCTTATTCGAGGGGTACGAGCAGTACTTC.

The chain carries TRBV5-1 and TRBJ2-7, with 8 bases fitting TRBD1. Germline V gene lookup returns CDR1 SGHRS and CDR2 YFSETQ. This CDR3 is built from 17 residues. Trimming at V came to 0 bases and at J to 4 bases, leaving 12 bases not matched to a gene. The CDR3 region is CASSLGNQGATKYEQYF. CDR3 coding DNA: TGCGCCAGCAGCTTGGGAAATCAGGGGGCGACGAAGTACGAGCAGTACTTC. Using reference TRBV5-1 and TRBJ2-7 for the parts outside the CDR3, the full variable domain is KAGVTQTPRYLIKTRGQQVTLSCSPISGHRSVSWYQQTPGQGLQFLFEYFSETQRNKGNFPGRFSGRQFSNSRSEMNVSTLELGDSALYLCASSLGNQGATKYEQYFGPGTRLTVT.

For this clonotype: It may be a read error: a sequence one base away is much more abundant. CDR3 sequence reads: CVSSRPGGTQYF. CDR3 in DNA: TGTGTCAGCAGCCGCCCCGGAGGGACCCAGTACTTC. The rearrangement joins TRBV14 to TRBJ2-5, with a weak D call TRBD2 (5 bases). The CDR3 runs 12 residues. Germline V CDR1 and CDR2: SGHDN, FVKESK.

This clonotype was detected a few times. The chain employs TRBV27 and TRBJ1-5; D remains unclear. CDR3 length: 14 amino acids. Trimming took 5 bases from V and 6 from J, leaving 14 bases between them. CDR1 and CDR2 (germline): MNHEY, SMNVEV (reference sequence). CDR3 residues: CASSPDSFFQPQHF. The CDR3 DNA follows: TGTGCCAGCAGTCCGGACTCATTCTTTCAGCCCCAGCATTTT.

The J gene is TRBJ2-5, the V gene TRBV6-5, with TRBD2 identical over 10 bases. V dropped 5 bases and J dropped 4; count of bases not matched to a gene: 4. Germline loops: CDR1 MNHEY, CDR2 SVGAGI. The CDR3 is made up of 14 amino acids. The CDR3: CASSPRTSGETQYF. The CDR3 nucleotides are TGTGCCAGCAGTCCCCGGACTAGCGGAGAGACCCAGTACTTC.

CDR3: CATSDPDRPDGYTF. For the CDR3, the DNA is TGTGCCACCAGTGATCCCGACAGGCCCGATGGCTACACCTTC. The V gene is TRBV24-1, the J gene TRBJ1-2; D is possibly TRBD1 (6 bases). Looked up from germline, CDR1 is KGHDR and CDR2 is SFDVKD. The CDR3 sequence is 14 residues long. V was cut by 3 bases and J by 6 bases, with 13 bases left in between.

In its sample, this clonotype was seen many times. This chain links TRBV29-1 with TRBJ1-1; D unclear. Deletions cut 6 bases from V and 0 bases from J, with 14 bases between. CDR3 size: 14 residues. From germline, CDR1 is SQVTM and CDR2 ANQGSEA. The CDR3 loop reads CSVADMDMNTEAFF. CDR3 DNA sequence: TGCAGCGTAGCAGACATGGATATGAACACTGAAGCTTTCTTT.

The chain carries TRBV4-1 and TRBJ1-1; D not resolved. CDR1 is MGHRA and CDR2 is YSYEKL in the germline V gene. This CDR3 is built from 16 residues. V lost 8 bases and J lost 7, with 26 bases in between. The CDR3 sequence is CASGPPPELAQNEAFF. The CDR3 DNA follows: TGCGCCAGCGGCCCGCCCCCGGAACTCGCACAGAATGAAGCTTTCTTT.

This clonotype has a count of ten or more. This chain links TRBV12-3 or TRBV12-4 with TRBJ1-1, with unresolved D. The V end lost 6 bases, the J end lost 4 bases, and 15 bases lay between the germline ends. The CDR3 runs to 14 residues. CDR3 DNA: TGTGCCAGCAGCCTACCGCGTCGAGGCACTGAAGCTTTCTTT. It specifies CASSLPRRGTEAFF.

This clonotype was detected only a few times. The chain has TRBV4-2 and TRBJ2-2, with a weak D call TRBD1 (6 bases). The CDR3 consists of 15 residues. Germline CDR1 is LGHNA and CDR2 is YNFKEQ. V was clipped by 4 bases and J by 0 bases, with 9 bases between them. CDR3 protein: CASSRRQANTGELFF. Here the CDR3 DNA reads TGTGCCAGCAGCCGTCGACAGGCGAACACCGGGGAGCTGTTTTTT.

J is TRBJ2-1 and V is TRBV7-9, with D perhaps TRBD2 (5 bases). The V end was cut by 6 bases, the J end by 7 bases, with 19 bases between. Per the germline V gene, CDR1 is SEHNR and CDR2 is FQNEAQ (reference sequence). This CDR3 region has 15 residues. The CDR3 loop reads CASRIYYSGSNEQFF. In DNA, the CDR3 is TGTGCCAGCAGGATTTACTATTCGGGGTCAAATGAGCAGTTCTTC.